This T cell receptor (beta chain) was profiled in a study of cytomegalovirus exposure and HLA in healthy donors. Overall study: Some 85 million unique TCRs, all from HLA-typed donors, were included in an early release of the data.

Study-level points and caveats: Later analysis placed DRB1 highest and HLA-C lowest in TCR association rates, which differed by HLA locus. In a later analysis, 16,951 TCR beta sequences were associated with HLA alleles at 0.05 false discovery rate.

Use of 60 Vbeta and 13 Jbeta primers characterized the PCR. Libraries were prepared by immunoSEQ multiplex PCR; TCRdb keeps only in-frame clonotypes and omits some of them. The sample includes fewer than 65,000 clones, approximately 70% of them seen just once. Looked up from germline, CDR1 is SGHTA and CDR2 is FQGNSA. V was pared by 5 bases and J by 9 bases, with 4 bases of the junction left unmatched. The CDR3 totals 13 residues. Turning to this clone: Its antigen is undetermined.

The receptor comes from a man aged 45-65 years in good health and CMV-seronegative. Sample: PBMCs. The chain combines TRBV7-2 with TRBJ1-6; 7 positions agree with TRBD1. The chain's CDR3 is CASSRQGGSPLHF. CDR3 sequence (DNA): TGTGCCAGCAGCCGACAGGGTGGTTCACCCCTCCACTTT.